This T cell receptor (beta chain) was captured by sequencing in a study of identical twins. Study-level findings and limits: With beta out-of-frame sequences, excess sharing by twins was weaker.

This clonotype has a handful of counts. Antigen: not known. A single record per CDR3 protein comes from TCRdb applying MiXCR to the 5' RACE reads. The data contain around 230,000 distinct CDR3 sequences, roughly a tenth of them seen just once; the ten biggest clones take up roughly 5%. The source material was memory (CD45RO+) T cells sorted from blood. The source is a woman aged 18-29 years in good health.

CDR3 sequence (DNA): TGTGCCAGCAGTTTAATCCGGGGCCCCTACGAGCAGTACTTC. It is translated as CASSLIRGPYEQYF. The V and J genes are TRBV6-5 and TRBJ2-7; D is perhaps TRBD1 or TRBD2 (5 bases each). With 4 bases removed from V and 2 bases from J, the gap between germline ends came to 12 bases. There are 14 residues in the CDR3. Germline V gives CDR1 MNHEY, CDR2 SVGAGI.